A single sample gave rise to the 21 T cell receptor beta chains below, sequenced in a study of shared clonotypes between healthy human individuals. Profiled with immunoSEQ multiplex PCR; TCRdb holds only in-frame clones, not every one. The repertoire holds fewer than 1.8 million clones, with about 98.5% as singletons. Sequencing was done on a sample of naive CD4+ T cells sorted from blood. Subset defined: CD45RA+ positively selected. These receptors originate from a man under 40 in good health.

CDR3 residues: CASSEGFRGSNYGYTF. The CDR3 coding sequence is TGTGCCAGCAGTGAAGGATTCAGGGGCTCTAACTATGGCTACACCTTC. The V call is TRBV25-1, the J call TRBJ1-2; a weak D match, TRBD1 (6 bases). The V end lost 2 bases, the J end lost 0 bases, and 13 bases lay between the germline ends. This CDR3 region has 16 residues. The germline V gene has CDR1 MGHDK and CDR2 SYGVNS.

V is TRBV6-5 and J is TRBJ2-1; 7 nucleotides line up with TRBD2. CDR1 is MNHEY, CDR2 SVGAGI, per germline. V lost 4 bases and J lost 2; bases outside the gene matches: 5. The CDR3 runs 15 residues. CDR3 in amino acids: CASSWEGLAYNEQFF. The DNA of the CDR3 is TGTGCCAGCAGTTGGGAGGGCCTCGCCTACAATGAGCAGTTCTTC.

DNA of the CDR3: TGTGCCAGCAGTGTGAGACTAGCGGGAGTTGGACCCTACGAGCAGTACTTC. It translates to CASSVRLAGVGPYEQYF. The chain joins TRBV6-1 to TRBJ2-7, with 12 nucleotides matching TRBD2. J lost 2 bases, V lost 4 bases, and 9 bases had no gene match. CDR1 is MNHNS, CDR2 SASEGT, per germline. The CDR3 spans 17 residues.

V gene TRBV9 combines with J gene TRBJ2-1; tentative D call: TRBD1 (6 bases). This CDR3 contains 16 residues. Trimming removed 0 bases at V and 9 bases at J, with 19 bases between. The germline V gene encodes CDR1 SGDLS and CDR2 YYNGEE. The CDR3 here is CASSVVIGEQGSEQFF. The CDR3 nucleotides read TGTGCCAGCAGCGTAGTTATTGGGGAACAGGGCAGTGAGCAGTTCTTC. The full variable domain, rest sourced from reference TRBV9 and TRBJ2-1, is DSGVTQTPKHLITATGQRVTLRCSPRSGDLSVYWYQQSLDQGLQFLIQYYNGEERAKGNILERFSAQQFPDLHSELNLSSLELGDSALYFCASSVVIGEQGSEQFFGPGTRLTVL.

The J gene is TRBJ1-5, the V gene TRBV7-9; D uncertain. CDR1 is SEHNR and CDR2 is FQNEAQ in the germline V gene (reference sequence). V gave up 5 bases and J gave up 4 bases, with 12 bases separating them. CDR3 length equals 14 residues. The CDR3 protein is CASSLAGENQPQHF. The CDR3 region has the DNA TGTGCCAGCAGCCTCGCCGGGGAGAATCAGCCCCAGCATTTT.

The CDR3 protein is CASSFTQGLSEQYF. CDR3 DNA: TGTGCCAGCAGCTTTACACAGGGTTTATCCGAGCAGTACTTC. The V and J genes are TRBV11-2 and TRBJ2-7, with D possibly matching TRBD1 (6 bases). V dropped 3 bases and J dropped 6 bases, with 15 bases sitting between them. The CDR3 runs to 14 residues. CDR1 and CDR2 (germline): SGHAT, FQNNGV.

This clone was seen once. This chain joins TRBV7-2 and TRBJ2-1; 8 bases agree with TRBD2. The ends lost 8 bases at V and 8 bases at J; junction bases unmatched: 8. Looked up from germline, CDR1 is SGHTA and CDR2 is FQGNSA. This CDR3 has 13 amino acids. As DNA, the CDR3 is TGTGCCAGCCGATCGGGAGGGGGATATGAGCAGTTCTTC. It codes for CASRSGGGYEQFF.

The V and J genes are TRBV5-1 and TRBJ2-1; TRBD1 matches at 7 bases. J gave up 2 bases and V 2 bases, and 7 bases lay outside the gene matches. The CDR3 is made up of 16 amino acids. The germline CDR1 and CDR2 sequences are SGHRS and YFSETQ. CDR3 protein: CASSLYPGQTYNEQFF. The DNA for the CDR3 is TGCGCCAGCAGCTTATATCCGGGACAGACCTACAATGAGCAGTTCTTC.

The chain links TRBV9 to TRBJ2-3; no clear D. Germline loops: CDR1 SGDLS, CDR2 YYNGEE. The CDR3 runs to 15 residues. V shed 3 bases and J shed 2 bases, with 13 bases lying between them. CDR3 sequence (DNA): TGTGCCAGCAGCGCGAGGAGACTTAACACAGATACGCAGTATTTT. This encodes CASSARRLNTDTQYF. The variable domain in full, with the rest retrieved from reference TRBV9 and TRBJ2-3, is DSGVTQTPKHLITATGQRVTLRCSPRSGDLSVYWYQQSLDQGLQFLIQYYNGEERAKGNILERFSAQQFPDLHSELNLSSLELGDSALYFCASSARRLNTDTQYFGPGTRLTVL.

The chain links TRBV7-3 to TRBJ2-2; TRBD2 agrees at 14 bases. This CDR3 region has 16 residues. Trimming cost V 5 bases and J 7 bases; bases outside gene matches: 6. Germline CDR1 reads SGHTA; CDR2 reads FQGTGA. The CDR3 coding sequence is TGTGCCAGCAGCCCCGGGACTAGCGGGAGTGGCGGGGAGCTGTTTTTT. This sequence encodes CASSPGTSGSGGELFF.

The chain has TRBV19 and TRBJ1-3; D is uncertain. Germline V gives CDR1 LNHDA, CDR2 SQIVND (reference sequence). V was clipped by 2 bases and J by 5 bases, with 10 bases between them. This CDR3 contains 14 residues. The DNA of the CDR3 is TGTGCCAGTAGTATACCGGCTCGGCGAAACACCATATATTTT. This gives the protein CASSIPARRNTIYF.

This chain links TRBV19 with TRBJ2-7; possible D gene TRBD2, 5 bases. The CDR3 sequence is 12 residues long. Germline loops: CDR1 LNHDA, CDR2 SQIVND (reference sequence). V was pared by 5 bases and J by 9 bases, with 14 bases between. The CDR3 is CASSRGDRRQYF. DNA for the CDR3: TGTGCCAGTAGTCGGGGTGATCGGAGGCAGTACTTC. Using reference TRBV19 and TRBJ2-7 for the parts outside the CDR3, the full variable domain is DGGITQSPKYLFRKEGQNVTLSCEQNLNHDAMYWYRQDPGQGLRLIYYSQIVNDFQKGDIAEGYSVSREKKESFPLTVTSAQKNPTAFYLCASSRGDRRQYFGPGTRLTVT.

The chain employs TRBV4-3 and TRBJ2-4, with 8 positions matching TRBD1. CDR3 size: 18 residues. V shed 0 bases and J 3 bases; nucleotides not matched to a gene: 10. Germline V gene data show CDR1 as LGHNA and CDR2 as YSLEER. CDR3 sequence reads: CASSQDFSRGHGKNIQYF. For the CDR3, the DNA is TGCGCCAGCAGCCAAGATTTTTCCAGGGGGCATGGCAAAAACATTCAGTACTTC.

The CDR3 coding sequence is TGTGCCAGAAAACAAGCTTTCTTT. Amino acids: CARKQAFF. The chain has TRBV6-7 and TRBJ1-1; no firm D call. TRBV6-7 is reported as an ORF; its role is uncertain. This CDR3 has 8 residues. The germline V and J ends were trimmed by 9 bases and 9 bases, with 5 bases remaining between them.

With respect to this clone: This sample includes further DNA sequences coding for the same CDR3. The gene calls are TRBV5-1 and TRBJ1-1; the D is unclear. V was cut by 2 bases and J by 1 base, with 9 bases left in between. CDR3 length: 14 amino acids. From germline, CDR1 is SGHRS and CDR2 YFSETQ. The CDR3 DNA is TGCGCCAGCAGCTTAGGGAGTGCGAACACTGAAGCTTTCTTT. It is translated as CASSLGSANTEAFF.

The chain links TRBV7-2 to TRBJ1-2; D is uncertain. There are 14 residues in the CDR3. The V gene's germline CDR1 is SGHTA and CDR2 FQGNSA. V was clipped by 1 base and J by 2 bases, with 8 bases between them. The CDR3 sequence is CASSLGQTNYGYTF. In DNA form, the CDR3 reads TGTGCCAGCAGCTTAGGGCAGACGAACTATGGCTACACCTTC.

With regard to this clone: Other nucleotide sequences in the sample specify the same CDR3. This rearrangement joins TRBV7-9 to TRBJ2-2, with 10 bases fitting TRBD2. V lost 5 bases and J lost 6; bases outside the gene matches: 6. The germline V gene has CDR1 SEHNR and CDR2 FQNEAQ (reference sequence). The CDR3 loop spans 15 amino acids. The CDR3 sequence: CASSLGLAGAGELFF. The CDR3 DNA reads as TGTGCCAGCAGCCTGGGGCTAGCGGGAGCCGGGGAGCTGTTTTTT.

J is TRBJ2-1 and V is TRBV15; 7 nucleotides line up with TRBD2. This CDR3 has 19 residues. Germline-derived CDR1 and CDR2 are LNHNV and YYDKDF (reference sequence). V was clipped by 0 bases and J by 7 bases; unmatched bases: 18. CDR3 in DNA: TGTGCCACCAGCAGAGATCGAGGGGCGGGAGCACTCCTTTCAAATGAGCAGTTCTTC. It specifies CATSRDRGAGALLSNEQFF. Using reference TRBV15 and TRBJ2-1 for the parts outside the CDR3, the full variable domain is DAMVIQNPRYQVTQFGKPVTLSCSQTLNHNVMYWYQQKSSQAPKLLFHYYDKDFNNEADTPDNFQSRRPNTSFCFLDIRSPGLGDTAMYLCATSRDRGAGALLSNEQFFGPGTRLTVL.

This CDR3 is CSAERVSGNTIYF. CDR3 DNA sequence: TGCAGCGCCGAAAGGGTCTCTGGAAACACCATATATTTT. The chain is built from TRBV29-1 and TRBJ1-3, with D uncertain. V lost 7 bases to trimming and J lost 0 bases, with 10 bases between them. The CDR3 has 13 residues. Per the germline V gene, CDR1 is SQVTM and CDR2 is ANQGSEA. Variable domain in full (rest from reference TRBV29-1 and TRBJ1-3): SAVISQKPSRDICQRGTSLTIQCQVDSQVTMMFWYRQQPGQSLTLIATANQGSEATYESGFVIDKFPISRPNLTFSTLTVSNMSPEDSSIYLCSAERVSGNTIYFGEGSWLTVV.

V is TRBV4-3 and J is TRBJ1-3, with 7 nucleotides matching TRBD1. After removal of 1 base from V and 0 bases from J, the junction contained 6 bases not matched to a gene. CDR3 size: 17 residues. CDR1 is LGHNA and CDR2 is YSLEER in the germline V gene. CDR3 DNA: TGCGCCAGCAGCCAAGCTCCAGGGGGTAGCTCTGGAAACACCATATATTTT. It translates to CASSQAPGGSSGNTIYF.

CDR3 region: CASSYTLGGVGELFF. In DNA, the CDR3 is TGTGCCAGCAGTTACACCCTTGGGGGGGTCGGGGAGCTGTTTTTT. The chain combines TRBV6-5 with TRBJ2-2; TRBD2 agrees at 7 bases. V lost 2 bases to trimming and J lost 7 bases; unmatched junction nucleotides: 7. Germline V gene sequence: CDR1 MNHEY, CDR2 SVGAGI. The CDR3 consists of 15 residues.